This TCR beta chain came from a study of blood T cells in healthy people across ages. CDR3 length: 14 residues. PBMCs numbering at least 6.5 million were isolated per sample. General observations from the study: Both higher diversity and more naive CD4+ cells marked long-lived donors when set against aged donors.

A note on this clonotype: Its antigen is undetermined. Mismatch with germline at one junction end may stem from a read error.

The authors ran a second PCR of about 6 to 12 cycles using a sample-barcoded 5' primer and a J-beta primer mix. Every sample produced at least 2.5 million CDR3-containing paired-end reads. TCRdb ran MiXCR on the 5' RACE reads and lists one entry per CDR3 protein. The table has some 550,000 distinct CDR3 sequences, around 48% seen once. This sequence joins TRBV12-3 or TRBV12-4 and TRBJ2-7; possible D gene TRBD2, 7 bases. This sequence originates from a man older than 75 in good health. Specimen: blood. The DNA of the CDR3 is TGTGCCAGCAGATTAGGCGCGGGGGCCCACGAGCAGTACTTC. As protein: CASRLGAGAHEQYF.